Many counts were recorded for the clone carrying this T cell receptor (beta chain). The antigen is unknown. The data were obtained in a study of T cell repertoires in cytomegalovirus infection. Study-level background: CMV infection together with matching HLA type was indicated by public TCR beta signatures.

TCRdb re-derived calls from the reads in MiXCR, one entry per CDR3 protein. The sample lists about 900,000 distinct CDR3 sequences; roughly 30% were seen once. The CDR3 has 13 amino acids. The germline V and J ends were trimmed by 5 bases and 7 bases, with 12 bases remaining between them. The sequencing here drew on cultured CD8+ T cells from PBMCs, taken from culture after CMV antigen stimulation. The TCR sequence derives from a human donor in good health (CMV status not recorded). Some clones in this sample may be carry-over from other donors' samples. The chain carries TRBV12-3 or TRBV12-4 and TRBJ1-5; D ambiguous. CDR3 DNA sequence: TGTGCCAGCAGTGCAGCGGGTGGCCAGCCCCAGCATTTT. Translated: CASSAAGGQPQHF.